What follows is one TCR beta chain and its context. What it binds is unknown. V lost 5 bases, J lost 6 bases, and 19 bases lay in between. The V gene's germline CDR1 is GTSNPN and CDR2 SVGIG (reference sequence). CDR3 length: 15 amino acids. This specimen comes from a study of identifying expanded T cells in peripheral blood. The assay was immunoSEQ multiplex PCR, and TCRdb's table has in-frame clones only and misses some. The repertoire holds around 94,000 clones, with approximately 81% as singletons. Study results and caveats: About 1.2 clones differed between technical replicates, versus approximately 16 and 19 over time. Two-week clone count variance significantly increased as total template count grew.

The gene calls are TRBV30 and TRBJ1-4; a weak D match, TRBD1 (5 bases). This clonotype was sampled from a person aged 18 to 75 in good health. The sequenced sample consisted of blood. The CDR3 protein is CAWYPPSGGDEKLFF. The CDR3 nucleotides read TGTGCCTGGTATCCCCCCTCGGGGGGGGATGAAAAACTGTTTTTT.